The text below deals with one T cell receptor (beta chain). The data originate from a study of CD8 T cells in Susac syndrome. Reverse transcription of roughly 0.45 to 1 ug RNA used random hexamers. From the immunoSEQ multiplex PCR reads, TCRdb called clonotypes with MiXCR, one entry per CDR3 protein. The repertoire holds about 150,000 distinct CDR3 sequences, approximately 95% seen once, with about 0.08% in the top ten. The CDR3 extends over 15 amino acids. V lost 6 bases and J lost 1, with 16 bases in between. Germline CDR1 reads MNHEY; CDR2 reads SMNVEV (reference sequence). What was sequenced was CD4+ T cells from PBMCs. This sequence was found in a human donor with Susac syndrome. The rearrangement joins TRBV27 to TRBJ2-7; D uncertain. Here the CDR3 reads CASRPLVVLSYEQYF. CDR3 sequence (DNA): TGTGCCAGCAGACCCCTAGTAGTCCTTTCCTACGAGCAGTACTTC.